This passage covers 23 T cell receptor beta chains from one sample sequenced in a study of blood T cell repertoires in COVID-19. This table comes from immunoSEQ multiplex PCR, and its TCRdb copy is limited to in-frame clones, with some not included. The top ten hold roughly 8.3% of the sample, which has fewer than 200,000 clones, approximately 85% seen once. Sequenced material: peripheral blood. These receptor sequences come from a woman aged 55-70 years with COVID-19, enrolled during active disease.

The chain couples TRBV5-5 to TRBJ2-4; the match to TRBD2 covers 7 bases. From germline, CDR1 is SGHKS and CDR2 YYEKEE (reference sequence). Trimming at V came to 1 base and at J to 0 bases, leaving 13 bases not matched to a gene. The CDR3 is 19 amino acids. The CDR3 DNA reads as TGTGCCAGCAGCTTGATTCGGGATCTCGGGAGGCTAGCCAAAAACATTCAGTACTTC. This encodes CASSLIRDLGRLAKNIQYF.

The CDR3 DNA follows: TGCGCCAGCAGCCACGCCGGGACAGGGAGAACCGGGGAGCTGTTTTTT. Its protein is CASSHAGTGRTGELFF. This sequence joins TRBV4-1 and TRBJ2-2; 9 bases fit TRBD1. V was clipped by 3 bases and J by 5 bases; unmatched bases: 7. Germline assignment: CDR1 MGHRA and CDR2 YSYEKL. This CDR3 comprises 16 residues.

Turning to this clone: Its ends do not fully match the called genes, so a read error is possible. The J gene is TRBJ2-1, the V gene TRBV11-3, with 10 nucleotides matching TRBD1. Germline CDR1 is SGHNT and CDR2 is YENEEA. The CDR3 is 14 amino acids. The CDR3 DNA reads TGTGCCAGCAGCTTAGACCGTGCGGGGACAGGGGCAGTCTTC. This gives the protein CASSLDRAGTGAVF.

This rearrangement joins TRBV5-1 to TRBJ1-1; 12 bases fit TRBD1. CDR3 length equals 16 residues. The V and J ends lost 6 bases and 4 bases, in that order; junction bases with no gene match: 10. The germline gives CDR1 SGHRS, CDR2 YFSETQ. CDR3 DNA: TGCGCCAGCACCAAGGGACAGGGGGCTGCGGGCACTGAAGCTTTCTTT. The encoded protein is CASTKGQGAAGTEAFF.

The chain combines TRBV28 with TRBJ2-7; D remains ambiguous. The CDR3 loop spans 14 amino acids. Trimming cost V 2 bases and J 3 bases, with 11 bases left between them. Looked up from germline, CDR1 is MDHEN and CDR2 is SYDVKM. This chain's CDR3 is CASSLRQAYYEQYV. The CDR3, as DNA: TGTGCCAGCAGTTTAAGGCAGGCCTACTACGAGCAGTACGTC.

The genes are TRBV7-3 and TRBJ1-2, with D possibly being TRBD1 (6 bases). The CDR3 spans 13 residues. V was cut by 5 bases and J by 4 bases, with 11 bases left in between. Germline V lookup: CDR1 SGHTA, CDR2 FQGTGA. CDR3 region: CASSEEGGYGYTF. The CDR3 DNA is TGTGCCAGCAGCGAAGAAGGGGGCTATGGCTACACCTTC.

This chain joins TRBV20-1 and TRBJ1-3; D gene unclear. This CDR3 region has 15 residues. The germline V gene encodes CDR1 DFQATT and CDR2 SNEGSKA (reference sequence). V lost 3 bases and J 4 bases, leaving 16 bases between the germline ends. The CDR3 DNA follows: TGCAGTGCTAGTGCCGCCCGGAGCTCGGGAAACACCATATATTTT. Translated, it gives CSASAARSSGNTIYF.

The rearrangement uses TRBV2 and TRBJ2-2; 8 positions match TRBD1. J lost 6 bases, V lost 7 bases, and 7 bases had no gene match. This CDR3 contains 14 residues. The germline V gene encodes CDR1 SNHLY and CDR2 FYNNEI. The CDR3: CASKTGERAGELFF. In DNA, the CDR3 is TGTGCCAGCAAGACAGGGGAGAGGGCCGGGGAGCTGTTTTTT.

The chain's CDR3 is CASSPPQTGGNEQFF. CDR3 nucleotide sequence: TGTGCCAGCAGCCCGCCCCAGACAGGAGGAAATGAGCAGTTCTTC. The chain is built from TRBV5-4 and TRBJ2-1, with D perhaps TRBD1 (6 bases). CDR3 length equals 15 residues. Germline V gene lookup returns CDR1 SGHNT and CDR2 YYREEE (reference sequence). The V gene lost 4 bases and the J gene lost 7 bases, with 18 bases spanning the gap.

The rearrangement links TRBV5-6 to TRBJ2-1; the match to TRBD1 covers 12 bases. Trimming cost V 1 base and J 3 bases; bases outside gene matches: 11. The length of the CDR3 is 19 residues. Germline V lookup: CDR1 SGHDT, CDR2 YYEEEE. Here the CDR3 DNA reads TGTGCCAGCAGCTTGAGGGACAGGGGGCTCTGGACGGTCTACAATGAGCAGTTCTTC. It specifies CASSLRDRGLWTVYNEQFF.

The J gene is TRBJ1-5, the V gene TRBV9; D call uncertain. The V end was cut by 3 bases, the J end by 6 bases, with 13 bases between. CDR3 length: 14 residues. Germline CDR1 reads SGDLS; CDR2 reads YYNGEE. The CDR3 loop reads CASSASVDRQPQHF. CDR3 bases: TGTGCCAGCAGCGCGTCGGTCGATCGTCAGCCCCAGCATTTT. The full variable domain, with the rest looked up from reference TRBV9 and TRBJ1-5, is DSGVTQTPKHLITATGQRVTLRCSPRSGDLSVYWYQQSLDQGLQFLIQYYNGEERAKGNILERFSAQQFPDLHSELNLSSLELGDSALYFCASSASVDRQPQHFGDGTRLSIL.

V gene TRBV18 combines with J gene TRBJ1-2, with 9 positions matching TRBD1. CDR1 is KGHSH and CDR2 is LQKENI in the germline V gene. Trimming cost V 2 bases and J 4 bases; bases outside gene matches: 8. The CDR3 covers 16 residues. CDR3 sequence reads: CASSPVGTGPLYGYTF. CDR3 coding DNA: TGTGCCAGCTCACCAGTTGGGACAGGGCCACTCTATGGCTACACCTTC. Full variable domain (outside the CDR3, taken from reference TRBV18 and TRBJ1-2): NAGVMQNPRHLVRRRGQEARLRCSPMKGHSHVYWYRQLPEEGLKFMVYLQKENIIDESGMPKERFSAEFPKEGPSILRIQQVVRGDSAAYFCASSPVGTGPLYGYTFGSGTRLTVV.

V usage is TRBV5-1 and J usage is TRBJ1-1; D is unclear. This CDR3 contains 13 residues. Looked up from germline, CDR1 is SGHRS and CDR2 is YFSETQ. V was trimmed by 7 bases and J by 5 bases, leaving 15 bases between them. The CDR3 loop is CASAPAGGTEAFF. DNA of the CDR3: TGCGCCAGCGCCCCGGCAGGTGGGACTGAAGCTTTCTTT.

The J gene is TRBJ1-1, the V gene TRBV5-8, with D hard to call. The CDR3 is 13 residues long. Germline loops: CDR1 SGHTS, CDR2 YDEGEE. V lost 1 base, J lost 3 bases, and 7 bases lay in between. The DNA for the CDR3 is TGTGCCAGCAGCTTGAACGGGGACACTGAAGCTTTCTTT. Its translation: CASSLNGDTEAFF.

The chain joins TRBV6-1 to TRBJ2-7, with a weak D call TRBD1 (6 bases). The CDR3 covers 17 residues. Trimming shortened V by 0 bases and J by 3 bases, and 18 bases separated the two germline ends. CDR1 MNHNS and CDR2 SASEGT come from the germline V gene. The CDR3 reads CASSEALLQGQSYEQYV. DNA for the CDR3: TGTGCCAGCAGTGAAGCCCTTTTGCAGGGGCAGAGCTACGAGCAGTACGTC.

V is TRBV11-3 and J is TRBJ1-2, with TRBD1 identical over 9 bases. V trimming: 5 bases; J trimming: 8 bases; junction bases outside the gene matches: 6. The germline gives CDR1 SGHNT, CDR2 YENEEA. This CDR3 has 13 residues. The chain's CDR3 is CASSPGQGEGYTF. In DNA form, the CDR3 reads TGTGCCAGCAGCCCGGGACAGGGAGAAGGCTACACCTTC.

The CDR3 protein is CASSLTRARSPLHF. CDR3 in DNA: TGTGCCAGCAGTTTAACTAGGGCGCGATCACCCCTCCACTTT. The chain couples TRBV27 to TRBJ1-6; D is unresolved. From germline, CDR1 is MNHEY and CDR2 SMNVEV (reference sequence). V was cut by 2 bases and J by 10 bases, with 12 bases left in between. This CDR3 is built from 14 residues.

The V call is TRBV9, the J call TRBJ1-4; 11 bases are a match to TRBD1. V lost 5 bases to trimming and J lost 5 bases; unmatched junction nucleotides: 2. CDR1 SGDLS and CDR2 YYNGEE come from the germline V gene. This CDR3 contains 14 residues. For the CDR3, the DNA is TGTGCCAGCAGTCGGACAGGGGGCAATGAAAAACTGTTTTTT. This codes for CASSRTGGNEKLFF.

The genes are TRBV5-5 and TRBJ1-5; tentative D call: TRBD1 (5 bases). Trimming pared 6 bases from V and 6 bases from J, leaving 25 bases between. Per the germline V gene, CDR1 is SGHKS and CDR2 is YYEKEE (reference sequence). CDR3 length: 17 residues. This CDR3 reads CASNVGVGRQSGQPQHF. The CDR3 region has the DNA TGTGCCAGCAACGTAGGGGTTGGCAGACAGTCTGGTCAGCCCCAGCATTTT.

The chain joins TRBV6-5 to TRBJ1-1; D might be TRBD1 (6 bases). Trimming cost V 6 bases and J 4 bases, with 15 bases left between them. Germline V lookup: CDR1 MNHEY, CDR2 SVGAGI. This CDR3 spans 14 amino acids. CDR3 amino acids: CASRPRQDVTEAFF. The CDR3 nucleotides are TGTGCCAGCAGACCACGACAGGACGTCACTGAAGCTTTCTTT.

The chain combines TRBV6-6 with TRBJ1-5; 10 bases map to TRBD1. Germline V lookup: CDR1 MNHNY, CDR2 SVGAGI (reference sequence). V lost 5 bases, J lost 7 bases, and 8 bases stayed unmatched. This CDR3 has 15 amino acids. CDR3 sequence (DNA): TGTGCCAGCAGTGACGACAGGGGGCAGAAACAGCCCCAGCATTTT. Translated, it gives CASSDDRGQKQPQHF.

The CDR3, as DNA: TGTGCCACCAGCAGAGCTGGTAGAGGGAACACTGAAGCTTTCTTT. The encoded protein is CATSRAGRGNTEAFF. This chain joins TRBV15 and TRBJ1-1; D not certain. Trimming shortened V by 1 base and J by 1 base, and 10 bases separated the two germline ends. The CDR3 covers 15 residues. CDR1 is LNHNV, CDR2 YYDKDF, per germline (reference sequence).

This sequence joins TRBV5-6 and TRBJ1-2, with D perhaps matching TRBD1 (6 bases). This CDR3 is built from 15 residues. From germline, CDR1 is SGHDT and CDR2 YYEEEE. Trimming took 4 bases from V and 1 from J, leaving 14 bases between them. CDR3 bases: TGTGCCAGCAGCACCCTCGGCAGGGGTAACTATGGCTACACCTTC. Translating gives CASSTLGRGNYGYTF.